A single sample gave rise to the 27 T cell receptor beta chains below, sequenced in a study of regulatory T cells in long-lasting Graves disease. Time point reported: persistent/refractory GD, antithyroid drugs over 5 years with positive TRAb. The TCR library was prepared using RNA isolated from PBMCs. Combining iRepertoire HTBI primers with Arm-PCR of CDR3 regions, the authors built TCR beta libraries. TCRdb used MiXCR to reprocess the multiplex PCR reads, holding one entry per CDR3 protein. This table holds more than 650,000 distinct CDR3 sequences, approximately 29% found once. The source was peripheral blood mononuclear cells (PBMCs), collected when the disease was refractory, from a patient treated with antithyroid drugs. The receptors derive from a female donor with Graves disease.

This CDR3 reads CASTKQTGYSNQPQHF. DNA for the CDR3: TGCGCCAGCACCAAACAGACAGGGTATAGCAATCAGCCCCAGCATTTT. V is TRBV10-2 and J is TRBJ1-5; TRBD1 matches at 7 bases. Unmatched junction bases numbered 9, after V lost 7 bases and J lost 0 bases. Germline-derived CDR1 and CDR2 are WSHSY and SAAADI. The length of the CDR3 is 16 residues.

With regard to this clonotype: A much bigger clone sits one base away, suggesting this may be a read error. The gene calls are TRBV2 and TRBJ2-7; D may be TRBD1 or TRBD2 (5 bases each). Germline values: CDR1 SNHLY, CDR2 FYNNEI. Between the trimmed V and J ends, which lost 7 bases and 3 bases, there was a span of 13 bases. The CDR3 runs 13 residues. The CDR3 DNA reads TGTGCCAGCACTGGGACGAGAATCTACGAGCAGTACTTC. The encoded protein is CASTGTRIYEQYF.

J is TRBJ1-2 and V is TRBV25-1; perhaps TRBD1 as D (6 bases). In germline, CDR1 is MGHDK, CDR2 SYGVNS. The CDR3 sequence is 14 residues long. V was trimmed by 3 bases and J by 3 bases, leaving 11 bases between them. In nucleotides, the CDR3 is TGTGCCAGCAGTGATTGGGACAATTACTATGGCTACACCTTC. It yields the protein CASSDWDNYYGYTF.

The CDR3 region is CASSIAAGPYGYTF. DNA of the CDR3: TGTGCCAGTAGTATAGCGGCAGGACCCTATGGCTACACCTTC. The rearrangement uses TRBV19 and TRBJ1-2; D remains unclear. There are 14 residues in the CDR3. CDR1 LNHDA and CDR2 SQIVND come from the germline V gene (reference sequence). With 1 base removed from V and 4 bases from J, the gap between germline ends came to 10 bases.

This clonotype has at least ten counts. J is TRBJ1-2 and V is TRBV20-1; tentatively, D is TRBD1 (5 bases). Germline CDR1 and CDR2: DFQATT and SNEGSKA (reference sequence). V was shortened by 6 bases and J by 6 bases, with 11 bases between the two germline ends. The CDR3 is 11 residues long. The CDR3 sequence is CSAEGQDGYTF. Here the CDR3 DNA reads TGCAGTGCCGAAGGACAAGATGGCTACACCTTC.

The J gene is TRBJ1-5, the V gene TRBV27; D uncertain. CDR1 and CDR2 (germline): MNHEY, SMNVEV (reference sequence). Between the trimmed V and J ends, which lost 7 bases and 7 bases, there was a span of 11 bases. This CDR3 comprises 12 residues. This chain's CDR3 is CASTTSGQPQHF. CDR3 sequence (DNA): TGTGCCAGCACCACCTCCGGGCAGCCCCAGCATTTT.

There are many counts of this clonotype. CDR3 sequence (DNA): TGTGCCAGCAGTCTTCTTTTAGCGGGAGGCGACGAGCAGTACTTC. Translating it yields CASSLLLAGGDEQYF. The V call is TRBV2, the J call TRBJ2-7, with TRBD2 matching over 10 bases. The CDR3 consists of 15 residues. Per the germline V gene, CDR1 is SNHLY and CDR2 is FYNNEI. Unmatched junction bases numbered 9, after V lost 5 bases and J lost 5 bases.

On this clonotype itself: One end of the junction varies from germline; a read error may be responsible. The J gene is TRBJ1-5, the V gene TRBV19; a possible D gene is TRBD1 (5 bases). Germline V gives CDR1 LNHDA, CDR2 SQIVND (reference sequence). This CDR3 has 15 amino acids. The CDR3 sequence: CASSIDFSGSQPQHF. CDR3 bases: TGTGCCAGTAGTATAGATTTTTCAGGGTCCCAGCCCCAGCATTTC.

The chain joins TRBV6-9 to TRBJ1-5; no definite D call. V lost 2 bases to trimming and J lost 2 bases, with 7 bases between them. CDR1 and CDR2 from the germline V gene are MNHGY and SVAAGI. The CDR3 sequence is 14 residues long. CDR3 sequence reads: CASSYMSGNQPQHF. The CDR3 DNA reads TGTGCCAGCAGTTATATGAGCGGCAATCAGCCCCAGCATTTT.

The CDR3 region has the DNA TGTGCCAGCAGCTTGCCCCCAAATGAAAAACTGTTTTTT. Protein: CASSLPPNEKLFF. This chain connects TRBV5-4 to TRBJ1-4; D gene ambiguous. Germline V CDR1 and CDR2: SGHNT, YYREEE (reference sequence). Trimming took 1 base from V and 5 from J, leaving 6 bases between them. This CDR3 is built from 13 residues.

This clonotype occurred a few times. The CDR3 nucleotides are TGTGCCAGCACTCAAGAGGGGGCGGCGAACACCGGGGAGCTGTTTTTT. Translated: CASTQEGAANTGELFF. This chain links TRBV6-1 with TRBJ2-2; TRBD1 matches 7 bases. V gave up 7 bases and J gave up 0 bases; unmatched junction bases: 8. The CDR3 is made up of 16 amino acids. From germline, CDR1 is MNHNS and CDR2 SASEGT.

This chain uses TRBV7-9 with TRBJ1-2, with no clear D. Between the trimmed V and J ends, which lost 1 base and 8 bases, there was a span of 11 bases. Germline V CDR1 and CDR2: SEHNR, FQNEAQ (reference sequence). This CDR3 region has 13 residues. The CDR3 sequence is CASSLGPSQGYTF. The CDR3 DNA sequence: TGTGCCAGCAGCTTAGGGCCAAGTCAAGGCTACACCTTC. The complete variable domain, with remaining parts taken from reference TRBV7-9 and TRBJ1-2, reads DTGVSQNPRHKITKRGQNVTFRCDPISEHNRLYWYRQTLGQGPEFLTYFQNEAQLEKSRLLSDRFSAERPKGSFSTLEIQRTEQGDSAMYLCASSLGPSQGYTFGSGTRLTVV.

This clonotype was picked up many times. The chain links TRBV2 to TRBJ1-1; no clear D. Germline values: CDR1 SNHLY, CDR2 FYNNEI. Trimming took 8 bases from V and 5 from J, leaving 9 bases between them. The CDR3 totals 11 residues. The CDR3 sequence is CASPWETEAFF. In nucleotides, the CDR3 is TGTGCCAGCCCCTGGGAAACTGAAGCTTTCTTT.

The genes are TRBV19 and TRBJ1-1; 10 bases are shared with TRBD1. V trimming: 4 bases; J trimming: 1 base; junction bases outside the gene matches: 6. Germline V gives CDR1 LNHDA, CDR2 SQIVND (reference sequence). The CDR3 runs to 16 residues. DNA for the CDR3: TGTGCCAGTAGTAGAACCGGGACAGGGGCGAACACTGAAGCTTTCTTT. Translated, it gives CASSRTGTGANTEAFF.

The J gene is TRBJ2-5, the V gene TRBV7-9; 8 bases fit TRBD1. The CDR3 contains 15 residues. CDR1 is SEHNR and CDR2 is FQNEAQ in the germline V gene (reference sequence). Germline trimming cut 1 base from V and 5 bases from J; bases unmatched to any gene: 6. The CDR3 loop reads CASSLVPTGGETQYF. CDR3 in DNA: TGTGCCAGCAGCTTAGTCCCAACAGGGGGGGAGACCCAGTACTTC.

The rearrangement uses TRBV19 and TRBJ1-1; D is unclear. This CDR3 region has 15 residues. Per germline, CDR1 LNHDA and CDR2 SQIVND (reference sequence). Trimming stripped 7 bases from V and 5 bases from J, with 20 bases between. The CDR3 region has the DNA TGTGCCAGTATTCTACGGAGGGAGGGTGGAACTGAAGCTTTCTTT. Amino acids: CASILRREGGTEAFF.

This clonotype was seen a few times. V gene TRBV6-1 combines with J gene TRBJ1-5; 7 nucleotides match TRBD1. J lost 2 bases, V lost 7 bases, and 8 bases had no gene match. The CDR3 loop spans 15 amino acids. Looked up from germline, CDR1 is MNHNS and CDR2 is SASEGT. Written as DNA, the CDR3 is TGTGCCAGCAAAACCACAGGGGTAGGCAATCAGCCCCAGCATTTT. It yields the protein CASKTTGVGNQPQHF.

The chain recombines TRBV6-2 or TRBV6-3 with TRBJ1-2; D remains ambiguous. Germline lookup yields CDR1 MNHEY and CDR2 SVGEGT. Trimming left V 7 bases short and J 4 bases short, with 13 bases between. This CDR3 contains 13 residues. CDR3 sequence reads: CASIQSGIYGYTF. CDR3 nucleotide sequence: TGTGCCAGCATCCAATCCGGTATCTATGGCTACACCTTC.

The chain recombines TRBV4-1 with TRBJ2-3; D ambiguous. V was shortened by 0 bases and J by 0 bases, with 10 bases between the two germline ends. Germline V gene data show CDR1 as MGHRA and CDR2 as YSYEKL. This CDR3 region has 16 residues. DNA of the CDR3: TGCGCCAGCAGCCAAGATGGGTTCGAGAGCACAGATACGCAGTATTTT. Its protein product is CASSQDGFESTDTQYF.

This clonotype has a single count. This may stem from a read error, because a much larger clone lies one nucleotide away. This chain's CDR3 is CSASPSQETRYF. Here the CDR3 DNA reads TGCAGTGCTAGTCCCAGTCAAGAGACCCGGTACTTC. The chain recombines TRBV20-1 with TRBJ2-5; D uncertain. CDR1 and CDR2 (germline): DFQATT, SNEGSKA (reference sequence). This CDR3 spans 12 amino acids.

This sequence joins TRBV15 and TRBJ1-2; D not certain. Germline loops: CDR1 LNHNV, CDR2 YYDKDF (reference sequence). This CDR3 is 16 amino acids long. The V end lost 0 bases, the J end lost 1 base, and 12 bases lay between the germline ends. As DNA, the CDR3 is TGTGCCACCAGCAGAGATCTGAGGGCTGATAACTATGGCTACACCTTC. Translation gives CATSRDLRADNYGYTF.

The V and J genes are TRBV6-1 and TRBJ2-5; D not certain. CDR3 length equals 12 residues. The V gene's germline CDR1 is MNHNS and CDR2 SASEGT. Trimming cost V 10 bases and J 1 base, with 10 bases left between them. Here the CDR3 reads CAIPFAQETQYF. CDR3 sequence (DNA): TGTGCCATCCCTTTTGCCCAAGAGACCCAGTACTTC.

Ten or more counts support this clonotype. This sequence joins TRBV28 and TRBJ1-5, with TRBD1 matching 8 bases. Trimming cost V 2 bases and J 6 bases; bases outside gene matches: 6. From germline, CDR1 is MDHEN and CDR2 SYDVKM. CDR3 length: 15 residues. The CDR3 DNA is TGTGCCAGCAGTTTAGTGCAGGGGGCGGGTCAGCCCCAGCATTTT. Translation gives CASSLVQGAGQPQHF.

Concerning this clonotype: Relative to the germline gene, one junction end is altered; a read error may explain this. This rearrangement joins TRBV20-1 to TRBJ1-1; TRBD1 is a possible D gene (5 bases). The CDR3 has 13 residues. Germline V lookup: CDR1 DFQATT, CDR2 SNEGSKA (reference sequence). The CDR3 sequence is CNARARGSTEAFF. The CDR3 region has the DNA TGCAATGCTAGAGCTCGGGGCAGCACTGAAGCTTTCTTT.

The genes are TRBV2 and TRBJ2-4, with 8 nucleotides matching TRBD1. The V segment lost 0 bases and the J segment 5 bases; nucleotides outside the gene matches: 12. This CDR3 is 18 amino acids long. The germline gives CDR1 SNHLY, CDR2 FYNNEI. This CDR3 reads CASSEALSRTGLQNIQYF. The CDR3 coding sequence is TGTGCCAGCAGTGAAGCGCTTAGCCGGACAGGGCTTCAAAACATTCAGTACTTC. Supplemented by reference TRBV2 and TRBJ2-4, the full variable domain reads EPEVTQTPSHQVTQMGQEVILRCVPISNHLYFYWYRQILGQKVEFLVSFYNNEISEKSEIFDDQFSVERPDGSNFTLKIRSTKLEDSAMYFCASSEALSRTGLQNIQYFGAGTRLSVL.

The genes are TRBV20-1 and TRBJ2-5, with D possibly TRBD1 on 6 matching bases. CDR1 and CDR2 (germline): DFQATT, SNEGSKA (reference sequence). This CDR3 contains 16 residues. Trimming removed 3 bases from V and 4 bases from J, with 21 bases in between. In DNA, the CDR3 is TGCAGTGCTAGTGGGGGCAGGGGTGGTCAGAGAGAGACCCAGTACTTC. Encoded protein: CSASGGRGGQRETQYF.

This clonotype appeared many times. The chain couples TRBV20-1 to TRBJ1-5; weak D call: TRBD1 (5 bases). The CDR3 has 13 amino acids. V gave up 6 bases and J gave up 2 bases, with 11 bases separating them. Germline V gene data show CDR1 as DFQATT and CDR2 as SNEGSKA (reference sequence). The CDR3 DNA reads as TGCAGTGCAAAGGACACCGGCAATCAGCCCCAGCATTTT. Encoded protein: CSAKDTGNQPQHF.